One T cell receptor (beta chain) is described in this entry. The antigen remains undetermined. In triplicate, each CD8+ T cell subset was sorted at 300,000 to 350,000 cells per replicate. These data originate in a study of CXCR3-negative and CXCR3-positive naive CD8 T cells. General study findings and limits: TRBV-TRBJ usage was alike in naive CXCR3-negative and CXCR3-positive cells but differed in memory cells. Naive CXCR3-positive cells had TRB CDR3s more hydrophobic than those of CXCR3-negative naive cells.

Germline V gives CDR1 MNHNY, CDR2 SVGAGI (reference sequence). The CDR3 length is 12 residues. The study made its TRB cDNA libraries by 5' RACE, adding UMI labels. Each CDR3 protein gets one entry in TCRdb, which reprocessed the 5' RACE reads and gives no DNA. Found here are 55,000 to 75,000 distinct CDR3 sequences; the top ten clones hold about 0.8%. Sequencing was performed on naive CXCR3+ CD8+ T cells from blood. Described subset: CD45RO-CCR7+CD27+CD95- naive CD8+ T cells expressing CXCR3 (TNR3+). The chain uses TRBV6-6 and TRBJ2-7. The receptor comes from a human donor in good health. Some clones in this sample may be carry-over from other donors' samples. The CDR3 loop is CASSDISYEQYF.